Included here is one T cell receptor beta chain sequence, with context. The data originate from a study of long-term antiretroviral therapy in people with HIV. Running of the v3.0 immunoSEQ assay took place at survey level. Method: immunoSEQ multiplex PCR; TCRdb's copy keeps in-frame clones and lacks some. The sample holds tens of thousands of clones, around 81% seen once. The sample consisted of unsorted PBMCs, taken 1.5 years after starting antiretroviral therapy. This clonotype was obtained from a man younger than 40 with HIV.

The CDR3, as DNA: TGTGCCAGCAGTCTTTCACAGGGGGCGGATGGCTACACCTTC. Translating it yields CASSLSQGADGYTF. The V and J genes are TRBV6-5 and TRBJ1-2; 9 bases match TRBD1. The length of the CDR3 is 14 residues. Per germline, CDR1 MNHEY and CDR2 SVGAGI. V shed 5 bases, J shed 6 bases, and the junction held 7 bases outside the gene matches.